Below are 5 T cell receptor beta chains sequenced from a single sample in a study of CD8 T cells in Susac syndrome. Random hexamers were used to reverse transcribe an amount of about 0.5 to 1 ug RNA. TCRdb re-derived calls from the immunoSEQ multiplex PCR reads in MiXCR, one entry per CDR3 protein. The sample yields roughly 200,000 distinct CDR3 sequences, approximately 94% seen once. The specimen sequenced was CD4+ T cells from PBMCs. The receptors shown here come from a human donor with Susac syndrome.

V is TRBV14 and J is TRBJ2-5, with 7 positions matching TRBD2. CDR3 length: 15 residues. V lost 0 bases, J lost 5 bases, and 6 bases stayed unmatched. Per the germline V gene, CDR1 is SGHDN and CDR2 is FVKESK. CDR3 nucleotide sequence: TGTGCCAGCAGCCAAGAGGGAGCGGGGAGGGAGACCCAGTACTTC. This codes for CASSQEGAGRETQYF.

In the case of this clonotype: At one of its ends the junction is not consistent with the germline gene, which may arise from a read error. The J gene is TRBJ2-5, the V gene TRBV7-7, with 11 bases identical to TRBD1. The germline gives CDR1 SSHAT, CDR2 FNYEAQ (reference sequence). This CDR3 is 16 amino acids long. The CDR3 coding sequence is TGTGCTAGCAGCCCCAGAGGGGGACAGGGGGATGAGACCCAGTACTTC. This gives the protein CASSPRGGQGDETQYF.

In the case of this clonotype: Mismatch with germline at one junction end may stem from a read error. V usage is TRBV5-4 and J usage is TRBJ1-2, with a possible D match to TRBD1 (5 bases). CDR3 length equals 13 residues. Germline V gives CDR1 SGHNT, CDR2 YYREEE (reference sequence). The DNA for the CDR3 is TGTGCCAGCAGCTTGTGGGGGAATCAGCGACCATCCTTC. Its translation is CASSLWGNQRPSF.

The V and J genes are TRBV20-1 and TRBJ2-5, with D possibly being TRBD1 (6 bases). CDR1 DFQATT and CDR2 SNEGSKA come from the germline V gene (reference sequence). Deletions cut 6 bases from V and 0 bases from J, with 8 bases between. The CDR3 extends over 12 amino acids. CDR3: CSARTDQETQYF. The DNA for the CDR3 is TGCAGTGCCAGGACAGACCAAGAGACCCAGTACTTC.

V is TRBV2 and J is TRBJ1-2, with TRBD1 as a possible D gene (6 bases). Between the trimmed V and J ends, which lost 4 bases and 4 bases, there was a span of 13 bases. The CDR3 totals 14 residues. Germline V gene data show CDR1 as SNHLY and CDR2 as FYNNEI. This CDR3 reads CASSARDNVYGYTF. The CDR3 DNA follows: TGTGCCAGCAGTGCCCGGGACAACGTCTATGGCTACACCTTC.